Following are 12 T cell receptor beta chains from one sample sequenced in a study of CD8+ T cells in alopecia areata. cDNA prepared by RNA extraction and subsequent reverse transcription served as the template for sequencing. TCRdb's copy holds only in-frame clones and misses some; the assay was immunoSEQ multiplex PCR. This table has tens of thousands of clones, about 44% appearing once. The sequences come from CD8+ T cells sorted from blood, collected at week 0. These receptors came from a human donor with alopecia areata.

Points on this clone: Different DNA sequences within this sample yield the same CDR3. The chain uses TRBV6-5 and TRBJ2-7; the D gene is possibly TRBD2 (5 bases). The V and J ends lost 2 bases and 1 base respectively, with 6 bases between them. This CDR3 has 13 residues. Germline V gene lookup returns CDR1 MNHEY and CDR2 SVGAGI. The CDR3 sequence: CASSYRGSYEQYF. The CDR3 DNA sequence: TGTGCCAGCAGTTACCGGGGTTCCTACGAGCAGTACTTC.

Concerning this clone: Other DNA sequences in the same sample also yield this CDR3. The chain combines TRBV30 with TRBJ1-1; D might be TRBD1 (5 bases). Germline-derived CDR1 and CDR2 are GTSNPN and SVGIG (reference sequence). With 3 bases removed from V and 1 base from J, the gap between germline ends came to 6 bases. This CDR3 has 12 amino acids. The CDR3 spells CAWSGGNTEAFF. DNA of the CDR3: TGTGCCTGGAGCGGGGGGAACACTGAAGCTTTCTTT. Based on the CDR3 plus reference TRBV30 and TRBJ1-1, the full variable domain is SQTIHQWPATLVQPVGSPLSLECTVEGTSNPNLYWYRQAAGRGLQLLFYSVGIGQISSEVPQNLSASRPQDRQFILSSKKLLLSDSGFYLCAWSGGNTEAFFGQGTRLTVV.

As to this clone: With a far larger clone one base away, a read error is the likely cause. The CDR3 bases are TGCGCCAGCAGCTCAATGAGTGAGCAGTTCTTC. Translating it yields CASSSMSEQFF. The rearrangement uses TRBV5-1 and TRBJ2-1; the D is unclear. CDR3 size: 11 residues. Germline CDR1 and CDR2: SGHRS and YFSETQ. Trimming took off 3 bases at V and 9 bases at J, with 7 bases between the two ends.

The rearrangement uses TRBV6-5 and TRBJ2-5; 8 nucleotides line up with TRBD2. The germline V gene encodes CDR1 MNHEY and CDR2 SVGAGI. The length of the CDR3 is 15 residues. V shed 0 bases and J 3 bases; nucleotides not matched to a gene: 3. CDR3 nucleotides: TGTGCCAGCAGTTACTCAACGGGACTAGAAGAGACCCAGTACTTC. It yields the protein CASSYSTGLEETQYF.

This clone was counted between two and nine times. The gene calls are TRBV27 and TRBJ2-7; D is undetermined. The CDR3 runs 13 residues. Germline CDR1 is MNHEY and CDR2 is SMNVEV (reference sequence). V dropped 3 bases and J dropped 2 bases, with 8 bases sitting between them. The CDR3 region has the DNA TGTGCCAGCAGTTTCCGGGCCCCCTACGAGCAGTACTTC. It yields the protein CASSFRAPYEQYF.

This rearrangement joins TRBV4-1 to TRBJ1-1; TRBD1 agrees at 9 bases. Germline-derived CDR1 and CDR2 are MGHRA and YSYEKL. V shed 3 bases and J 11 bases; nucleotides not matched to a gene: 13. The CDR3 has 15 amino acids. The CDR3 protein is CASSQVLGGDRVAFF. In DNA form, the CDR3 reads TGCGCCAGCAGCCAGGTACTAGGCGGGGACAGGGTGGCTTTCTTT.

This sequence joins TRBV2 and TRBJ2-1; no firm D call. The CDR3 spans 12 residues. V shed 1 base and J shed 6 bases, with 4 bases lying between them. The germline V gene encodes CDR1 SNHLY and CDR2 FYNNEI. CDR3 nucleotides: TGTGCCAGCAGTGAAGTCTCCAATGAGCAGTTCTTC. Its protein product is CASSEVSNEQFF.

This clone has a single count. This chain uses TRBV29-1 with TRBJ2-5; 11 bases fit TRBD2. CDR3 length equals 14 residues. CDR1 and CDR2 from the germline V gene are SQVTM and ANQGSEA. The junction had 5 bases not matched to a gene; V was cut back by 3 bases and J by 5 bases. The CDR3 DNA reads as TGCAGCGTTGAGTTAGCGGGAGGGGTGGAGACCCAGTACTTC. The encoded protein is CSVELAGGVETQYF.

The count of this clone is one. The gene calls are TRBV28 and TRBJ1-5; a weak D match, TRBD1 (5 bases). The length of the CDR3 is 17 residues. Trimming shortened V by 4 bases and J by 7 bases, and 23 bases separated the two germline ends. In germline, CDR1 is MDHEN, CDR2 SYDVKM. The CDR3 bases are TGTGCCAGCAGTTCTTTTAATAGGGGCCGAGCCCCACAGCCCCAGCATTTT. Encoded protein: CASSSFNRGRAPQPQHF.

This clone was seen at least ten times. The genes are TRBV27 and TRBJ2-2; no firm D call. Deletions cut 3 bases from V and 3 bases from J, with 8 bases between. The CDR3 has 14 residues. CDR1 MNHEY and CDR2 SMNVEV come from the germline V gene (reference sequence). CDR3 nucleotides: TGTGCCAGCAGTTTGGCCCAAGACACCGGGGAGCTGTTTTTT. Translated, it gives CASSLAQDTGELFF.

The chain joins TRBV29-1 to TRBJ2-5; 14 bases are a match to TRBD2. Germline assignment: CDR1 SQVTM and CDR2 ANQGSEA. CDR3 length: 16 amino acids. After removal of 6 bases from V and 1 base from J, the junction contained 7 bases not matched to a gene. The CDR3 protein is CSVAGLAGVFQETQYF. The CDR3 nucleotides are TGCAGCGTGGCGGGACTAGCGGGAGTTTTCCAAGAGACCCAGTACTTC.

The chain joins TRBV28 to TRBJ2-3; D is perhaps TRBD2 (6 bases). CDR1 is MDHEN, CDR2 SYDVKM, per germline. The V and J ends lost 3 bases and 4 bases respectively, with 11 bases between them. The CDR3 covers 14 residues. CDR3 sequence: CASSFRENADTQYF. CDR3 DNA: TGTGCCAGCAGTTTCCGGGAGAACGCAGATACGCAGTATTTT.